This T cell receptor (beta chain) was observed in a study of blood T cell repertoires in COVID-19 (TCRdb year 2020). Some background on the complete study: Samples from collaborators originated in the United States, Italy and Spain and spanned both the acute and convalescent phases of COVID-19. The samples were drawn from the first 160 participants of the ongoing ImmuneRACE study and from 1,254 subjects provided by 6 global collaborators. Where available, HLA class I and class II types were taken from metadata supplied by the sample provider and were not determined by assay-based typing. A freely available public database, intended as a resource for researchers studying the immune response to SARS-CoV-2, is where the repertoires were released. The material from the prospective study consisted of cDNA or gDNA derived from T cells, B-cell-depleted T cells, or PBMCs. The sample metadata nearly always contained a de-identified subject ID, COVID-19 status, age in years and sex. Deeply sampled blood TCRbeta repertoires from subjects exposed to, actively infected with, or recovered from COVID-19 were included in the dataset.

About this clone itself: Its antigen is not yet known. No base qualities exist here, and no much larger clone lies one base off it.

TCRbeta CDR3 regions were amplified from genomic DNA by means of the immunoSEQ Assay, a bias-controlled multiplex PCR. As for how the authors treated the data: Within the assay, amplification of reference gene primers was used to estimate how many nucleated cells each sample contained. Sequence reads were collapsed and filtered to measure the absolute abundance of every unique TCRbeta CDR3 rearrangement. For each sample, productive Simpson clonality was calculated as the square root of Simpson's diversity index over productive rearrangements. The source is immuneACCESS, and TCRdb retained only in-frame sequences with V and J called. Part of the clones is not carried over; for the studies checked, unresolved V genes explain less than half of this, and the remainder is unexplained. The V and J calls and clone size come from that table; D and trimming were worked out from the DNA. The table for this sample lists about 71,000 clones; 86% of them were counted only once. 1.5% to 2% of the sample is in the top ten clones.

Whole blood was collected in K2EDTA tubes by collaborating institutions according to the institutions' own protocols. Collaborator samples were shipped for TCRbeta analysis as frozen whole blood, isolated PBMCs, or DNA extracted from either sample type. Overall study outcomes, separate from this receptor: How much clinical and demographic metadata was included differed by source and by participant, and the metadata was provided uncurated.

Input material: peripheral blood. This receptor was obtained from a man aged 25 to 40 with acute or convalescent COVID-19.

The nucleotide sequence is TGTGCCACCATCAGGTCGGGGGGCAATGAAAAACTGTTTTTT. Translated, this gives CATIRSGGNEKLFF. The chain is assembled from TRBV15 and TRBJ1-4; perhaps TRBD1 is the D gene, with 6 bases matching. From its cysteine to its phenylalanine, the CDR3 spans 14 amino acids. The only DNA kept is the CDR3, 42 bases in frame from the first base. The trim is 7 bases for V and 5 bases for J, with a gap of 14 bases between the germline ends. The germline V gene (reference sequence) yields LNHNV for CDR1 and YYDKDF for CDR2.